Listed below are T cell receptor beta chains from one sample, sequenced in a study of response to subunit inactivated influenza vaccine. TCRdb passed the RT-PCR reads through MiXCR, listing each CDR3 protein once. The sample has just over 300,000 distinct CDR3 sequences; 21% are singletons. Sequenced here: PBMCs from blood, sampled less than 22 months after vaccination. The source is a man aged 50 to 69 who received an inactivated influenza vaccine. The conserved cysteine and the conserved F or W are not part of the CDR3 here. Fields, in order: V gene, CDR3 protein.

TRBV3-1	ASSQATSLAQETQY
TRBV29-1	SVDGGAF
TRBV4-1	ASSQVEGLGAEAF
TRBV5-6	ASTPAPSSYNEQF
TRBV14	ASSFRQGGPYGYT
TRBV11-2	ASSPSGGPSGSTDTQY
TRBV10-3	AISETAGKQTQY
TRBV5-6	ASSWGVAKNIQY
TRBV15	ATSTPARKVEAF
TRBV5-6	ASRNRGLNTEAF
TRBV20-1	SAVASGGTDTQY
TRBV5-1	ASSLDPLAGGTDTQY
TRBV5-1	ASSLAGQIENIQY
TRBV12-3/TRBV12-4	ASSSETGSSYNEQF
TRBV29-1	SVRTGLAGVEQY
TRBV7-9	ASSLDRGIHTEAF
TRBV29-1	SVRGLAGVGNEQF
TRBV2	ASSVPGVTGELF
TRBV4-1	ASSQGRQGSNQPQH
TRBV29-1	SVEGFGHPRNNEQF
TRBV4-2	ASSQASAGTEKTQY
TRBV10-2	ASSVSQRRIPANYGYT
TRBV4-2	ASSQVRNQPQH
TRBV12-3/TRBV12-4	ASSLIENQPQH
TRBV28	ASSIRTGGFYGYT
TRBV29-1	SVEDTSGRNEQY
TRBV7-9	ASSPSWGDEQF
TRBV10-2	ASSERVGQPQH
TRBV7-2	ASSLVASDHEQF
TRBV5-1	ASSKGGGRTDTQY
TRBV28	ASSPQGRLNTIY
TRBV4-2	ASSQGTRDYLTQY
TRBV15	ATSRRSGTSGTQY
TRBV2	ASSDMGRASGANVLT
TRBV6-2/TRBV6-3	ASRRGLAEETQY
TRBV5-6	ASSFTKGTAPGRNTIY
TRBV20-1	SATRTSGRTDTQY
TRBV7-7	ASSLGGGGELF
TRBV20-1	SASDQGRTYEQY
TRBV7-3	ASSGTANTGELF
TRBV5-5	ASSLVQGGNTGELF
TRBV4-2	ASSHEGGRYGYT
TRBV4-3	ASSQGLGLAGGDIQY
TRBV9	ASSVSPEYNEQF
TRBV5-1	ASSTQGNTEAF
TRBV7-9	ASSLASGGYNEQF
TRBV7-3	ASSLQGLGSGELF
TRBV24-1	ATSDGAKNIQY
TRBV20-1	SATREASTDTQY
TRBV29-1	SVVLLAGAQETQY
TRBV9	ASSVGGTINEQF
TRBV5-1	ASSLGRGGEPQH
TRBV10-3	AIKRTSGSTDTQY
TRBV5-1	ASSRAGTRNSPLH
TRBV11-1	ASSTGQNKGQGAGGYT
TRBV20-1	SASPGAYTEAF
TRBV5-1	ASSLARPTYEQY